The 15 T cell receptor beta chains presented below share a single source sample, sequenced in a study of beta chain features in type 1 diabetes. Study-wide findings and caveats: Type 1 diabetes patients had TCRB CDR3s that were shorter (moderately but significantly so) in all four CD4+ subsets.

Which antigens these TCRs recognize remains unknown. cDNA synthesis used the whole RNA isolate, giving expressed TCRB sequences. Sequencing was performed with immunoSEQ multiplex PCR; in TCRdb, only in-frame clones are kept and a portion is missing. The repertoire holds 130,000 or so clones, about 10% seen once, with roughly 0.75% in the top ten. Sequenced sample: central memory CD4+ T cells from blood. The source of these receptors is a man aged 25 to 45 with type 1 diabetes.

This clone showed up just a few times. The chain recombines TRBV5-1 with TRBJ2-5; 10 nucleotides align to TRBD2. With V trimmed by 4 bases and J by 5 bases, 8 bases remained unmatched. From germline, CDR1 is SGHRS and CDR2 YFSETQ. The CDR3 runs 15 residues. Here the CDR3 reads CASSLQRGGVETQYF. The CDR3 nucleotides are TGCGCCAGCAGCCTCCAGCGGGGGGGCGTGGAGACCCAGTACTTC.

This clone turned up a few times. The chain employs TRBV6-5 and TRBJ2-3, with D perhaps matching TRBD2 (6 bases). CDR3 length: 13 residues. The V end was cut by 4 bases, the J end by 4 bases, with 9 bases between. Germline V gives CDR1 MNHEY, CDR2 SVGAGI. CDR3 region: CASSWGEADTQYF. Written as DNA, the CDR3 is TGTGCCAGCAGTTGGGGGGAGGCAGATACGCAGTATTTT.

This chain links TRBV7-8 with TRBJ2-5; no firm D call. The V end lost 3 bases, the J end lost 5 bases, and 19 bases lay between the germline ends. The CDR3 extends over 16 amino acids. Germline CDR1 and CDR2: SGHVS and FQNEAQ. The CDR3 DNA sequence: TGTGCCAGCAGCTTGTCCGCGGCTAGTTCCGTGGAGACCCAGTACTTC. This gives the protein CASSLSAASSVETQYF.

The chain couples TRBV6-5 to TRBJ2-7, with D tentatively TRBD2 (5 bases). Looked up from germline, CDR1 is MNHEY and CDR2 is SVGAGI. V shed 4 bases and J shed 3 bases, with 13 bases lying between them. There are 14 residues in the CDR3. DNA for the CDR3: TGTGCCAGCAGTTTAACGGGAAACGGCTACGAGCAGTACTTC. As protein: CASSLTGNGYEQYF.

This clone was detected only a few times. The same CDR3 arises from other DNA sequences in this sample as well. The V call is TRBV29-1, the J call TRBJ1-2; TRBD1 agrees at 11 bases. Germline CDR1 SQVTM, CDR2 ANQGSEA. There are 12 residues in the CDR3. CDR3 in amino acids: CSGGQGDYGYTF. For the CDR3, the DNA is TGCAGTGGGGGACAGGGGGATTATGGCTACACCTTC.

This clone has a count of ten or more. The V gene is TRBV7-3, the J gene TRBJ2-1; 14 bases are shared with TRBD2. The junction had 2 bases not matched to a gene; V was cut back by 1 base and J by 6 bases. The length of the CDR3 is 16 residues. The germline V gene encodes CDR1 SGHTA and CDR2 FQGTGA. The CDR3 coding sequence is TGTGCCAGCAGCTTAAAAGGGACTAGCGGGGGCAATGAGCAGTTCTTC. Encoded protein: CASSLKGTSGGNEQFF.

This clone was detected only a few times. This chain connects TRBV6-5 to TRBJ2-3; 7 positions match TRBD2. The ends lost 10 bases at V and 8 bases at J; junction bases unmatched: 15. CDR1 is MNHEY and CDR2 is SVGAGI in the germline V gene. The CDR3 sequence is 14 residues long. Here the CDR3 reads CATGSSGTGGTQYF. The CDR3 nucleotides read TGTGCCACCGGATCCAGCGGGACGGGAGGTACGCAGTATTTT.

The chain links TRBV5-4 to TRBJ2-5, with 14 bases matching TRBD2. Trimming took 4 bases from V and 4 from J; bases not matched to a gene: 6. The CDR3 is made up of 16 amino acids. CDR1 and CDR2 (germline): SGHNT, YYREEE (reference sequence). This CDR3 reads CASSPRTSGGSETQYF. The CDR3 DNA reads TGTGCCAGCAGCCCAAGGACTAGCGGGGGGTCAGAGACCCAGTACTTC. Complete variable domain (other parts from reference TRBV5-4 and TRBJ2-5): ETGVTQSPTHLIKTRGQQVTLRCSSQSGHNTVSWYQQALGQGPQFIFQYYREEENGRGNFPPRFSGLQFPNYSSELNVNALELDDSALYLCASSPRTSGGSETQYFGPGTRLLVL.

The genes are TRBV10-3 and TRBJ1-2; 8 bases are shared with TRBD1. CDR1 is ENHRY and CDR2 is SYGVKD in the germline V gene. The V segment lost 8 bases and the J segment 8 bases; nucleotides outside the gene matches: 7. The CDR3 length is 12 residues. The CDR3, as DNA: TGTGCCATCTCAGGAGGGACAGGCGGCTACACCTTC. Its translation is CAISGGTGGYTF.

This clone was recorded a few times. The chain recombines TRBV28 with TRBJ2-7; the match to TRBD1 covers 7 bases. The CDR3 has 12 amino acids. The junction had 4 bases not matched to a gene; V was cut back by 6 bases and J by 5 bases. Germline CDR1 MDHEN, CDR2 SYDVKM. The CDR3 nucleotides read TGTGCCAGCAGACTAGACAGGGACGAGCAGTACTTC. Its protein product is CASRLDRDEQYF.

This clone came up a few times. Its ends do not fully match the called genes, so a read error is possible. The CDR3, as DNA: TGTGCCAGCAGTTCCGGGCAGGGGGCGCAAATCCCCTTC. It is translated as CASSSGQGAQIPF. The V call is TRBV28, the J call TRBJ1-2; 8 bases map to TRBD1. The germline gives CDR1 MDHEN, CDR2 SYDVKM. The CDR3 runs 13 residues.

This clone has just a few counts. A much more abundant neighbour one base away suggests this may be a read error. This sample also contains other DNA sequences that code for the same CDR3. The CDR3 coding sequence is TGTGCCAGCAGCTTAAGCCTAGCGGGGTCCTACAATGAGCAGTTCTTC. Its translation: CASSLSLAGSYNEQFF. This chain connects TRBV7-3 to TRBJ2-1, with TRBD2 identical over 9 bases. V shed 1 base, J shed 1 base, and the junction held 2 bases outside the gene matches. The CDR3 totals 16 residues. CDR1 and CDR2 (germline): SGHTA, FQGTGA.

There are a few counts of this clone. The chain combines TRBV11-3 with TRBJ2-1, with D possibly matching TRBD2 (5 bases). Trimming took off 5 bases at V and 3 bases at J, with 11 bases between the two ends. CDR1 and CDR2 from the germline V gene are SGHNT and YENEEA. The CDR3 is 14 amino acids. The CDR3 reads CASSALGGYNEQFF. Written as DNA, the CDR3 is TGTGCCAGCAGCGCACTAGGTGGCTACAATGAGCAGTTCTTC.

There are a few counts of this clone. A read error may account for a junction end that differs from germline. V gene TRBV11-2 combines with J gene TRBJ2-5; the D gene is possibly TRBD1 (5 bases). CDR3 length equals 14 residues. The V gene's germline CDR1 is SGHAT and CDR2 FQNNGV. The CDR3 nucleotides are TGTGCCAGCAGCCCAGGGCTTGACCAGGAGACCCAGTACTTC. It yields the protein CASSPGLDQETQYF.

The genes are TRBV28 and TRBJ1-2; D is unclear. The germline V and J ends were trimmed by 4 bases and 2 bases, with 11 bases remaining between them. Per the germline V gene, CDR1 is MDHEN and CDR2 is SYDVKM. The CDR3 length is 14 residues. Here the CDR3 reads CASSSSAGNYGYTF. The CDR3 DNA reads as TGTGCCAGCAGTTCCTCAGCGGGGAACTATGGCTACACCTTC.